The sequence of this TCR beta chain was determined in a study of response to subunit inactivated influenza vaccine. To note about this clonotype: Its target is unknown.

TCRdb processed the RT-PCR reads anew with MiXCR; each CDR3 protein has one entry. The sample consists of about 800,000 distinct CDR3 sequences, 21% of them appearing once. Trimming cost V 6 bases and J 0 bases; bases outside gene matches: 7. The CDR3 consists of 15 residues. Germline V lookup: CDR1 MNHEY, CDR2 SMNVEV (reference sequence). Study-level findings and limits: Every seasonal influenza vaccination brings in few new T cells, the authors suggested.

V usage is TRBV27 and J usage is TRBJ2-7, with 8 nucleotides matching TRBD1. Source: PBMCs from blood, taken 5 to 6 days after vaccination. The clonotype comes from a middle-aged man who received an inactivated influenza vaccine. CDR3 nucleotide sequence: TGTGCCAGCAGCCCGACAGGGGCCCCCTCCTACGAGCAGTACTTC. Encoded protein: CASSPTGAPSYEQYF.